This TCR beta chain derives from a study of blood T cell repertoires in COVID-19. The CDR3 consists of 13 residues. Germline V lookup: CDR1 SNHLY, CDR2 FYNNEI. The V end lost 3 bases, the J end lost 1 base, and 6 bases lay between the germline ends. Repertoires were generated with immunoSEQ multiplex PCR, while TCRdb's copy carries only in-frame clones and drops some. The sample lists about 180,000 clones, approximately 78% occurring once. Sample: peripheral blood. The gene calls are TRBV2 and TRBJ2-5; D remains unclear. The origin of this receptor is a woman aged 80 or over with COVID-19, enrolled during active disease. The CDR3 reads CASSDLSQETQYF. CDR3 DNA: TGTGCCAGCAGTGATTTGAGCCAAGAGACCCAGTACTTC.